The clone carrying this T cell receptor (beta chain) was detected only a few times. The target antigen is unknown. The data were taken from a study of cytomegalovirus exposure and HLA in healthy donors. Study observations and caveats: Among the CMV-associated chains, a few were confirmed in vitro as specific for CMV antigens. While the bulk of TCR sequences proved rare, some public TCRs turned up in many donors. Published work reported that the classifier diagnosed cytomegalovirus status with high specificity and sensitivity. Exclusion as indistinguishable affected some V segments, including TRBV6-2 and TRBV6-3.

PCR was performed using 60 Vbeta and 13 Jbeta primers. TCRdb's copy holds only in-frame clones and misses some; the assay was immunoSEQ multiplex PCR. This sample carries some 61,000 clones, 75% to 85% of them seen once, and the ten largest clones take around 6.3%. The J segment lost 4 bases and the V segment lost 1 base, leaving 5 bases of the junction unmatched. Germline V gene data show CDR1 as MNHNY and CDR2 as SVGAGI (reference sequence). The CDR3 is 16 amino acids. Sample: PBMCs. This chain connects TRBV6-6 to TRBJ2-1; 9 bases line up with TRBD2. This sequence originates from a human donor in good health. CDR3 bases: TGTGCCAGCAGTTACTATCCTAGCGGGGCATACAATGAGCAGTTCTTC. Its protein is CASSYYPSGAYNEQFF.